This TCR beta chain is from a study of blood T cell repertoires in COVID-19. The wider study: Donors in the United States, Italy and Spain gave samples during acute or convalescent COVID-19. T cells, B-cell-depleted T cells, or PBMCs provided the cDNA or gDNA that served as material.

The V end was cut by 0 bases, the J end by 3 bases, with 15 bases between. This CDR3 contains 16 residues. Germline assignment: CDR1 SGHRS and CDR2 YFSETQ. In the study's own analysis: Reference gene primer amplification gave estimated nucleated cell counts. Only in-frame clones appear in the TCRdb table, and some are missing; sequencing was by immunoSEQ multiplex PCR. V and J calls and clone size are copied from that table; D and trimming were computed from the DNA. The repertoire holds 200,000 to 300,000 clones, with 85% to 90% as singletons. This TCR was sampled from a woman in her forties with acute or convalescent COVID-19. What was sequenced was peripheral blood. J is TRBJ1-2 and V is TRBV5-1; TRBD1 might be the D (6 bases). CDR3 nucleotides: TGCGCCAGCAGCTTGGCCAGGGGAAATGAGGACTATGGCTACACCTTC. The encoded protein is CASSLARGNEDYGYTF. Together with reference TRBV5-1 and TRBJ1-2, the CDR3 gives the full variable domain: KAGVTQTPRYLIKTRGQQVTLSCSPISGHRSVSWYQQTPGQGLQFLFEYFSETQRNKGNFPGRFSGRQFSNSRSEMNVSTLELGDSALYLCASSLARGNEDYGYTFGSGTRLTVV.